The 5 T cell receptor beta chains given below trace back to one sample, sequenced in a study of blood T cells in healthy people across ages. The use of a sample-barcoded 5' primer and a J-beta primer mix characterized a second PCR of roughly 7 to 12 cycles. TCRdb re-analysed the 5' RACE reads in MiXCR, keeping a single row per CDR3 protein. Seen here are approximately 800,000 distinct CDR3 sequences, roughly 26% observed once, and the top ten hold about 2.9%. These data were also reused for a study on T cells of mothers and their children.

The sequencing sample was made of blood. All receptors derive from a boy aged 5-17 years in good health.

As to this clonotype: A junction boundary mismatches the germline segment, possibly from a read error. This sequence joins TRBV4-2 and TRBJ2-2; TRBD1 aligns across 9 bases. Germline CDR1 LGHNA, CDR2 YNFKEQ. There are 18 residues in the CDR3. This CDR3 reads CASSQDRRTGANTGKLFF. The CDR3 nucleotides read TGTGCCAGCAGCCAAGATCGAAGGACAGGGGCGAACACCGGGAAGCTGTTTTTT.

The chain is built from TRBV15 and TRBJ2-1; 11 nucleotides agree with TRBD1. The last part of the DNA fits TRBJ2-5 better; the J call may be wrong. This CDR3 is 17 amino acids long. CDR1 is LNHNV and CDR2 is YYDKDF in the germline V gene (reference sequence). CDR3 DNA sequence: TGTGCCACCAGCAGAGATCGTTTAGGACAGGGGGCAGAGACCCAGTACTTC. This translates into CATSRDRLGQGAETQYF.

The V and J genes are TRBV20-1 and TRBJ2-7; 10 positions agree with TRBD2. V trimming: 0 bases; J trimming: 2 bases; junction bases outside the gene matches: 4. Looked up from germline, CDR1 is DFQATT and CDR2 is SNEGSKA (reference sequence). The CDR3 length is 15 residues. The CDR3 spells CSARELAGPAYEQYF. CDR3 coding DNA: TGCAGTGCTAGAGAACTAGCGGGGCCTGCCTACGAGCAGTACTTC.

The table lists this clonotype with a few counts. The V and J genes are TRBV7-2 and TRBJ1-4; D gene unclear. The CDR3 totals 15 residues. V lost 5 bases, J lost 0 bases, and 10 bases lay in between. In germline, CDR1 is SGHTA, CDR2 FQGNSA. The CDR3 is CASSAASATNEKLFF. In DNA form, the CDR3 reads TGTGCCAGCAGCGCCGCGAGTGCAACTAATGAAAAACTGTTTTTT.

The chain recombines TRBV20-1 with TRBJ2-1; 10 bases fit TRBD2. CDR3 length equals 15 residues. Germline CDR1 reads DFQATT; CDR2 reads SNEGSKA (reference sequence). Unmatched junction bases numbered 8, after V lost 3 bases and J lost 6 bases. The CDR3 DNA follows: TGCAGTGCTAGGGACCCGGGACTAGCGATCAATGAGCAGTTCTTC. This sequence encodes CSARDPGLAINEQFF.